The present T cell receptor beta chain was sequenced within a study of a mutant IDH1 vaccine in newly diagnosed glioma. Study information: Treated patients were roughly 62% male, 37.5% female, mean age around 40 years. Earlier therapy was either radiotherapy, temozolomide, or both, and most got both.

The time point denotes: baseline, week 1 (first vaccination visit). As for treatment: pre-vaccination baseline after standard-of-care therapy. On this clone: Its specificity is not known.

The method was immunoSEQ multiplex PCR; TCRdb's version includes in-frame clones alone and lacks a portion of them. The repertoire holds 95,000 to 100,000 clones, with 70% to 90% as singletons. CDR3 size: 13 residues. CDR1 and CDR2 (germline): KGHSH, LQKENI. Trimming removed 3 bases from V and 12 bases from J, with 16 bases in between. General observations from the study: About 92% of patients showed vaccine-induced immune responses across multiple MHC alleles.

Source: PBMCs, taken from a glioma patient treated with radiotherapy, temozolomide or both. The chain joins TRBV18 to TRBJ2-3; possible D gene TRBD1, 5 bases. The receptor was isolated from a woman aged 50 to 60 with glioma. The CDR3 sequence: CASSPQDKGRQYF. The DNA of the CDR3 is TGTGCCAGCTCACCGCAGGACAAGGGTCGACAGTATTTT.